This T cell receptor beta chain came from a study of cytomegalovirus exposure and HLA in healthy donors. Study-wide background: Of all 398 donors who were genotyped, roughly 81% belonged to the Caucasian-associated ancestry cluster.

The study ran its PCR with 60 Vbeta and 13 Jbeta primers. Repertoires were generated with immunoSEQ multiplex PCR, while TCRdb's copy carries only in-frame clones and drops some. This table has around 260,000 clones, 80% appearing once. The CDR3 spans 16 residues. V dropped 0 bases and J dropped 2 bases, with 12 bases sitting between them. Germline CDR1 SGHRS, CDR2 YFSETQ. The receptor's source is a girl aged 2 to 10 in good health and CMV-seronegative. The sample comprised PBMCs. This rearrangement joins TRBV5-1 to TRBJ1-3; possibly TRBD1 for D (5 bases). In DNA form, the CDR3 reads TGCGCCAGCAGCTTGGACTTCGGGGGTGCTGGAAACACCATATATTTT. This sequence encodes CASSLDFGGAGNTIYF.